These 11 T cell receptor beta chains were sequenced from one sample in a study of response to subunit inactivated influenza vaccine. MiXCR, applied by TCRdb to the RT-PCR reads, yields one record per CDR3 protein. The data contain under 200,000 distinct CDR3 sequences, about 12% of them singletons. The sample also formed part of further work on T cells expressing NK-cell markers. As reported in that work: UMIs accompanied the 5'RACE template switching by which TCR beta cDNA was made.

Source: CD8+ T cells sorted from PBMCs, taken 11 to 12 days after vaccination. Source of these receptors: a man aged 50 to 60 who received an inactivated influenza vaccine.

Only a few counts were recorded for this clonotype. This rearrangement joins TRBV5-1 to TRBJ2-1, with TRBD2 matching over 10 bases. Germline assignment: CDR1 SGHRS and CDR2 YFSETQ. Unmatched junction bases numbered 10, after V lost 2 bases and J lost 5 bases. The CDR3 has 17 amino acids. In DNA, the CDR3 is TGCGCCAGCAGCTTCCTACTAGCGGGGAAGGGCAACAATGAGCAGTTCTTC. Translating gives CASSFLLAGKGNNEQFF.

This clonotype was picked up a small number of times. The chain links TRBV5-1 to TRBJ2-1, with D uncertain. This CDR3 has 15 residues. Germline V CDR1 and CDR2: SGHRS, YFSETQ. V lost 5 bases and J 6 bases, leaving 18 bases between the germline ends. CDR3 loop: CASRDVAPNINEQFF. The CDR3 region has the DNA TGCGCCAGCAGGGACGTAGCTCCTAATATCAATGAGCAGTTCTTC. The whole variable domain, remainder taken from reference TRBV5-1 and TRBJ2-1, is KAGVTQTPRYLIKTRGQQVTLSCSPISGHRSVSWYQQTPGQGLQFLFEYFSETQRNKGNFPGRFSGRQFSNSRSEMNVSTLELGDSALYLCASRDVAPNINEQFFGPGTRLTVL.

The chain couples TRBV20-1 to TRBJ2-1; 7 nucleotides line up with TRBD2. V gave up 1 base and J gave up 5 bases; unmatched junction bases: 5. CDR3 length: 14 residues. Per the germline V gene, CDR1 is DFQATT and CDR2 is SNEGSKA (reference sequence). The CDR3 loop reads CSARGERGHNEQFF. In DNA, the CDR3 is TGCAGTGCTAGAGGCGAGCGGGGCCACAATGAGCAGTTCTTC.

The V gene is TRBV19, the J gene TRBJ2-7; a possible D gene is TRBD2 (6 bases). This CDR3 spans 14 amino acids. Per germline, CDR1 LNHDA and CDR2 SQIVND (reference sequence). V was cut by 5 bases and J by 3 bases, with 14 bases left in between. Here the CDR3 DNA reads TGTGCCAGTAGTCCGGGACTTATATTCTACGAGCAGTACTTC. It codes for CASSPGLIFYEQYF.

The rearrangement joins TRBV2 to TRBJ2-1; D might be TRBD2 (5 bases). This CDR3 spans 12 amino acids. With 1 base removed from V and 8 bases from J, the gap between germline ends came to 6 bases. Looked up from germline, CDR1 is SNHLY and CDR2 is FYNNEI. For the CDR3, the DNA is TGTGCCAGCAGTGAAGAGAGGGATGAGCAGTTCTTC. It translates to CASSEERDEQFF.

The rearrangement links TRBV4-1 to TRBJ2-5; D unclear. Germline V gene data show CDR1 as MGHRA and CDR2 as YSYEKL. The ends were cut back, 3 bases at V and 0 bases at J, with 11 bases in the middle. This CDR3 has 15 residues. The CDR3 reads CASSHESRDQETQYF. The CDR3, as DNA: TGCGCCAGCAGCCATGAATCCCGGGACCAAGAGACCCAGTACTTC.

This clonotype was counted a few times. Here the CDR3 reads CASSATGEGPYNEQFF. In DNA form, the CDR3 reads TGTGCCAGCAGCGCTACGGGAGAGGGCCCCTACAATGAGCAGTTCTTC. The chain has TRBV27 and TRBJ2-1; D might be TRBD2 (6 bases). V was cut by 6 bases and J by 2 bases, with 17 bases left in between. From germline, CDR1 is MNHEY and CDR2 SMNVEV (reference sequence). The CDR3 is made up of 16 amino acids.

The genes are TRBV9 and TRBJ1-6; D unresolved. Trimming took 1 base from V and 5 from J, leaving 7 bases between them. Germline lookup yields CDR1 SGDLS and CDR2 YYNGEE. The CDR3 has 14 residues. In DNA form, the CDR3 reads TGTGCCAGCAGCGTATCCGGGAATAATTCACCCCTCCACTTT. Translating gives CASSVSGNNSPLHF.

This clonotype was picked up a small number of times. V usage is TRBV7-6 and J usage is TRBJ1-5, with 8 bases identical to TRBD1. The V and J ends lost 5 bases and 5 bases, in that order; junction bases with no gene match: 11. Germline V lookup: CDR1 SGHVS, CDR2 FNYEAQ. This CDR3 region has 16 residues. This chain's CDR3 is CASSNASGGHHQPQHF. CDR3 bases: TGTGCCAGCAGCAACGCCTCAGGGGGCCATCATCAGCCCCAGCATTTT.

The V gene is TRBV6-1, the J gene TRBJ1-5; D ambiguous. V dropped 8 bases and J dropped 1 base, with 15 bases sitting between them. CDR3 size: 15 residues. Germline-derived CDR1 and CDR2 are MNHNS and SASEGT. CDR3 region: CASFEGLRSNQPQHF. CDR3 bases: TGTGCCAGCTTTGAGGGCTTGAGAAGCAATCAGCCCCAGCATTTT.

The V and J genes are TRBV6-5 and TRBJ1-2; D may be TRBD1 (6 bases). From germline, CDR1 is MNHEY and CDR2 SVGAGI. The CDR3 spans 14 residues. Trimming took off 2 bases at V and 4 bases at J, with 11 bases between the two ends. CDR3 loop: CASSYVGAGYGYTF. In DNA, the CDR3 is TGTGCCAGCAGTTACGTGGGGGCAGGCTATGGCTACACCTTC.